This T cell receptor (beta chain) appears in the sequencing data of a study of spatial heterogeneity in lung cancer. Study-wide background: The donors comprised about 69 untreated early-stage non-small cell lung cancer patients. More than 8.5 raw reads, on average, carried each unique TCR and UMI combination.

The table lists this clonotype with many counts. TCRdb used MiXCR to reprocess the 5' RACE reads, holding one entry per CDR3 protein. In the table there are roughly 70,000 distinct CDR3 sequences, 7.5% to 10% of which are singletons. CDR3 length equals 14 residues. Germline loops: CDR1 SGHDT, CDR2 YYEEEE. With 4 bases removed from V and 3 bases from J, the gap between germline ends came to 14 bases. Time point indicated: blood at routine non-recurrence follow-up after resection. Tumor, nontumor lung or frozen PBMC supplied whole RNA, sequenced without sorting. This TCR was sampled from a female donor with early-stage non-small cell lung cancer. The chain couples TRBV5-6 to TRBJ2-7; TRBD1 might be the D (6 bases). The source material was PBMCs, sampled at follow-up. CDR3 DNA sequence: TGTGCCAGCAGCGATGGGACACTAGTCTACGAGCAGTACTTC. Translated, it gives CASSDGTLVYEQYF.